This T cell receptor (beta chain) was recovered during a study of blood T cells in healthy people across ages. General study points: With age, beta diversity per million T cells declined roughly linearly, significantly by 40 to 50. Unsorted PBMC material precluded a definitive naive versus antigen-experienced comparison.

Next came a second PCR, run for about 7 to 12 cycles, which used a sample-barcoded 5' primer along with a J-beta primer mix. At least 3 million CDR3-containing paired-end reads were obtained per sample. TCRdb analysed the 5' RACE reads with MiXCR anew, one entry per CDR3 protein. This table holds 1.4 million or so distinct CDR3 sequences, approximately 43% found once. V trimming: 0 bases; J trimming: 4 bases; junction bases outside the gene matches: 13. This CDR3 has 17 residues. Germline-derived CDR1 and CDR2 are SQVTM and ANQGSEA. Concerning this clonotype itself: Its target is unknown.

Healthy Russian Caucasian donors spanned ages about 6 to 95 years. Source material: blood. The TCR originated in a woman aged 18-30 years in good health. The chain has TRBV29-1 and TRBJ2-7, with 9 bases aligning to TRBD1. In DNA form, the CDR3 reads TGCAGCGTTGAAGAGGTGGGCCGACAGGGGGACCCATACGAGCAGTACTTC. Its protein product is CSVEEVGRQGDPYEQYF.